These 25 T cell receptor beta chains were sequenced from one sample in a study of shared T cell receptors in the human thymus. Generated by immunoSEQ multiplex PCR, the TCRdb table keeps only in-frame clones and is missing some. Altogether hundreds of thousands of clones are present, 88% being singletons, with the ten largest covering 0.0095% to 0.013%. In addition, the sample was reused for a study of human thymus T cells.

Sequencing was performed on thymocytes. These receptors all come from a boy under three years old with a congenital heart defect.

Worth noting for this clone: Other DNA sequences in this specimen translate into the identical CDR3. This chain uses TRBV7-9 with TRBJ2-1; D gene ambiguous. The ends were cut back, 6 bases at V and 4 bases at J, with 7 bases in the middle. Germline loops: CDR1 SEHNR, CDR2 FQNEAQ (reference sequence). CDR3 length: 12 residues. The CDR3 region is CASSSNYNEQFF. In DNA form, the CDR3 reads TGTGCCAGCAGTTCAAATTACAATGAGCAGTTCTTC.

Only one count was recorded for this clone. The chain employs TRBV11-2 and TRBJ2-1; 10 nucleotides align to TRBD2. CDR1 and CDR2 (germline): SGHAT, FQNNGV. The CDR3 is made up of 15 amino acids. V dropped 5 bases and J dropped 4; count of bases not matched to a gene: 5. The CDR3 DNA follows: TGTGCCAGCAGCCTTAGCGGGAGGTCTTACAATGAGCAGTTCTTC. Its protein is CASSLSGRSYNEQFF.

The V call is TRBV30, the J call TRBJ2-2; 11 positions agree with TRBD2. The CDR3 runs 19 residues. CDR1 GTSNPN and CDR2 SVGIG come from the germline V gene (reference sequence). Trimming removed 3 bases from V and 0 bases from J; junction bases left unmatched: 12. The CDR3 bases are TGTGCCTGGAGGCTACCGGGACTAGCGGCGTCCGCGAACACCGGGGAGCTGTTTTTT. This codes for CAWRLPGLAASANTGELFF.

V gene TRBV21-1 combines with J gene TRBJ2-7; the table's D call of TRBD2 was not tested on the DNA. TRBV21-1 is listed as a pseudogene. The CDR3 sequence is 17 residues long. CDR3 sequence: CASSPRYSGTPYYEQYF. The CDR3 DNA is TGTGCCAGCAGCCCCCGTTATAGCGGGACTCCCTACTACGAGCAGTACTTC.

This clone was seen more than once but under ten times. The chain recombines TRBV23-1 with TRBJ2-5; D is perhaps TRBD2 (6 bases). TRBV23-1 is labeled an ORF, and its function is uncertain. The CDR3 has 20 residues. The germline V and J ends were trimmed by 0 bases and 0 bases, with 23 bases remaining between them. CDR3 amino acids: CASSQSPPERECWYQETQYF. CDR3 DNA: TGCGCCAGCAGTCAATCGCCCCCTGAACGGGAGTGTTGGTACCAAGAGACCCAGTACTTC.

The J gene is TRBJ2-7, the V gene TRBV23-1, with 10 bases matching TRBD2. TRBV23-1 is recorded as an ORF, its role being uncertain. J gave up 5 bases and V 2 bases, and 6 bases lay outside the gene matches. This CDR3 is 15 amino acids long. The CDR3 loop is CASSQPKAGGHEQYF. The CDR3 nucleotides read TGCGCCAGCAGTCAACCAAAAGCGGGAGGGCACGAGCAGTACTTC.

The chain employs TRBV11-2 and TRBJ2-2; TRBD1 might be the D (7 bases). In germline, CDR1 is SGHAT, CDR2 FQNNGV. V was pared by 5 bases and J by 6 bases, with 25 bases between. CDR3 length: 18 amino acids. This CDR3 reads CASSPRSGGTEDSGELFF. The CDR3 DNA reads as TGTGCCAGCAGCCCACGGAGCGGAGGGACAGAGGACTCCGGGGAGCTGTTTTTT.

The J gene is TRBJ1-1, the V gene TRBV6-5, with D uncertain. Germline assignment: CDR1 MNHEY and CDR2 SVGAGI. The V end was cut by 6 bases, the J end by 4 bases, with 12 bases between. The CDR3 has 13 residues. CDR3 DNA: TGTGCCAGCAGGGAGCCGATCGGCACTGAAGCTTTCTTT. Protein product: CASREPIGTEAFF.

This rearrangement joins TRBV27 to TRBJ2-7, with D tentatively TRBD2 (7 bases). The germline V gene encodes CDR1 MNHEY and CDR2 SMNVEV (reference sequence). This CDR3 contains 17 residues. The V end was cut by 3 bases, the J end by 6 bases, with 24 bases between. DNA of the CDR3: TGTGCCAGCAGTTTCAAAGGACGACTAGGGGGGGTGGGCGAGCAGTACTTC. Translation gives CASSFKGRLGGVGEQYF.

This chain links TRBV6-1 with TRBJ1-2, with D maybe TRBD1 (6 bases). There are 14 residues in the CDR3. CDR1 MNHNS and CDR2 SASEGT come from the germline V gene. V was clipped by 0 bases and J by 6 bases, with 11 bases between them. The CDR3: CASSEAGTSNGYTF. CDR3 coding DNA: TGTGCCAGCAGTGAAGCGGGGACATCCAATGGCTACACCTTC.

The chain recombines TRBV30 with TRBJ1-1, with D possibly TRBD1 on 6 matching bases. The CDR3 has 13 amino acids. In germline, CDR1 is GTSNPN, CDR2 SVGIG (reference sequence). Trimming removed 5 bases from V and 7 bases from J, with 17 bases in between. CDR3 nucleotides: TGTGCCTGGGCTAAGGGATTACAGGGTGAAGCTTTCTTT. Translating it yields CAWAKGLQGEAFF.

The chain recombines TRBV5-1 with TRBJ2-5; D not certain. CDR3 length equals 13 residues. Germline CDR1 SGHRS, CDR2 YFSETQ. Deletions cut 2 bases from V and 4 bases from J, with 9 bases between. The chain's CDR3 is CASSFTGGETQYF. Here the CDR3 DNA reads TGCGCCAGCAGCTTCACGGGTGGAGAGACCCAGTACTTC.

The gene calls are TRBV27 and TRBJ2-1; TRBD1 aligns across 12 bases. In germline, CDR1 is MNHEY, CDR2 SMNVEV (reference sequence). The J segment lost 0 bases and the V segment lost 6 bases, leaving 9 bases of the junction unmatched. CDR3 length: 18 residues. CDR3 in DNA: TGTGCCAGCAGCCCCGGGACAGGGGGCCGTCACTCCTACAATGAGCAGTTCTTC. This gives the protein CASSPGTGGRHSYNEQFF.

The genes are TRBV4-2 and TRBJ1-5; possibly TRBD1 for D (5 bases). The CDR3 spans 15 residues. Trimming removed 0 bases at V and 6 bases at J, with 12 bases between. Germline V gene sequence: CDR1 LGHNA, CDR2 YNFKEQ. CDR3 DNA: TGTGCCAGCAGCCAAGATACATGGGGCCGTCAGCCCCAGCATTTT. Translated, it gives CASSQDTWGRQPQHF.

CDR3 coding DNA: TGTGCCAGCAGTTTCCGTCCCGACAGGGGGGAGGCCTACGAGCAGTACTTC. It translates to CASSFRPDRGEAYEQYF. The chain combines TRBV27 with TRBJ2-7, with 9 bases matching TRBD1. Germline CDR1 reads MNHEY; CDR2 reads SMNVEV (reference sequence). CDR3 length equals 17 residues. Trimming cost V 3 bases and J 2 bases; bases outside gene matches: 11.

V usage is TRBV21-1 and J usage is TRBJ2-3; TRBD2 is the table's D call and was not checked against the DNA. TRBV21-1 is marked as a pseudogene. The CDR3 length is 16 residues. DNA of the CDR3: TGTGCCAGCACCTCGAAAACTAGCGGGAGCACAGATACGCAGTATTTT. Its translation is CASTSKTSGSTDTQYF.

V gene TRBV4-3 combines with J gene TRBJ1-4; D is possibly TRBD1 (5 bases). V was shortened by 1 base and J by 0 bases, with 12 bases between the two germline ends. CDR1 is LGHNA, CDR2 YSLEER, per germline. This CDR3 has 17 residues. The CDR3: CASSQGPDSTTNEKLFF. The CDR3 DNA follows: TGCGCCAGCAGCCAAGGCCCCGACAGTACAACTAATGAAAAACTGTTTTTT.

This chain uses TRBV7-2 with TRBJ1-2; the match to TRBD1 covers 7 bases. Trimming removed 3 bases from V and 4 bases from J; junction bases left unmatched: 8. CDR3 length: 15 residues. Germline V gene lookup returns CDR1 SGHTA and CDR2 FQGNSA. CDR3 protein: CASSLTTGKGYGYTF. In DNA, the CDR3 is TGTGCCAGCAGCTTGACGACAGGGAAGGGCTATGGCTACACCTTC.

The chain joins TRBV15 to TRBJ2-4, with a possible D match to TRBD1 (5 bases). The V end was cut by 4 bases, the J end by 8 bases, with 12 bases between. CDR1 LNHNV and CDR2 YYDKDF come from the germline V gene (reference sequence). The CDR3 extends over 13 amino acids. The CDR3 DNA follows: TGTGCCACCAGCAAAAGGGGCTTACACATTCAGTACTTC. It yields the protein CATSKRGLHIQYF.

The chain combines TRBV9 with TRBJ2-7, with 7 bases lining up with TRBD1. V was pared by 3 bases and J by 0 bases, with 3 bases of the junction left unmatched. The germline V gene has CDR1 SGDLS and CDR2 YYNGEE. The CDR3 is 14 residues long. The CDR3 is CASSAWDSSYEQYF. The CDR3 DNA reads as TGTGCCAGCAGCGCCTGGGACAGCTCCTACGAGCAGTACTTC.

The chain employs TRBV6-1 and TRBJ1-5, with D hard to call. The CDR3 consists of 15 residues. Per the germline V gene, CDR1 is MNHNS and CDR2 is SASEGT. The V end was cut by 1 base, the J end by 3 bases, with 10 bases between. Here the CDR3 DNA reads TGTGCCAGCAGTGAAGGTAGAGGGTTCAATCAGCCCCAGCATTTT. It yields the protein CASSEGRGFNQPQHF.

The chain joins TRBV7-2 to TRBJ2-1; TRBD2 matches 8 bases. This CDR3 comprises 16 residues. In germline, CDR1 is SGHTA, CDR2 FQGNSA. J lost 3 bases, V lost 5 bases, and 9 bases had no gene match. The CDR3, as DNA: TGTGCCAGCAGCCGCAGAACTAGCGGATACTACAATGAGCAGTTCTTC. This sequence encodes CASSRRTSGYYNEQFF.

CDR3 protein: CASSPTGGTNTEAFF. CDR3 in DNA: TGTGCCAGCTCACCTACAGGGGGGACGAACACTGAAGCTTTCTTT. V gene TRBV18 combines with J gene TRBJ1-1, with 8 bases identical to TRBD1. CDR3 length: 15 amino acids. Trimming at V came to 3 bases and at J to 1 base, leaving 4 bases not matched to a gene. Germline assignment: CDR1 KGHSH and CDR2 LQKENI.

The CDR3 coding sequence is TGTGCCAGCAGCTTAGACCCAAATGCAGGGGCCGGGAAACTGTTTTTT. Translation: CASSLDPNAGAGKLFF. The chain is built from TRBV11-2 and TRBJ1-4; D might be TRBD1 (6 bases). This CDR3 has 16 amino acids. Germline CDR1 and CDR2: SGHAT and FQNNGV. Trimming stripped 0 bases from V and 11 bases from J, with 19 bases between.

A single count supports this clone. The CDR3 sequence: CASSTPTAWGVRGYTF. The CDR3 DNA follows: TGTGCCAGCAGCACGCCCACGGCCTGGGGCGTGAGGGGCTACACCTTC. The chain combines TRBV16 with TRBJ1-2; maybe TRBD1 (5 bases). The germline V gene encodes CDR1 KGHSY and CDR2 FQNENV. Trimming cost V 5 bases and J 8 bases, with 24 bases left between them. This CDR3 contains 16 residues.